The clone carrying this TCR beta chain was recorded only once. CDR3 length: 13 residues. Germline CDR1 and CDR2: SGHTA and FQGNSA. V dropped 4 bases and J dropped 7 bases, with 11 bases sitting between them. This sample is part of a study of blood T cell repertoires in COVID-19. Study background: The analysed material was cDNA or gDNA that came from T cells, B-cell-depleted T cells, or PBMCs.

In the original workflow: Amplification from reference gene primers served as the basis for estimated nucleated cell counts. The table came from immunoSEQ multiplex PCR; TCRdb's copy has only in-frame clones and leaves some out. That table furnishes V, J and clone size, whereas the DNA furnished D and trimming. Of about 160,000 clones listed, roughly 85% are singletons. Sample: peripheral blood. V gene TRBV7-2 combines with J gene TRBJ1-5; D remains unclear. The sequence derives from a man aged 40-49 years with acute or convalescent COVID-19. CDR3 protein: CASSSGFTQPQHF. CDR3 nucleotide sequence: TGTGCCAGCAGCTCGGGGTTCACCCAGCCCCAGCATTTT.